The 26 T cell receptor beta chains presented below share a single source sample, sequenced in a study of T cells in Graves' hyperthyroidism and ophthalmopathy. Authors of the study amplified TCR beta CDR3 regions from RNA transcripts. HTBI primers were employed in a first-round RT-PCR of the TCR CDR3. Via MiXCR, TCRdb re-called the multiplex PCR reads, giving one row per CDR3 protein. The sample lists over 700,000 distinct CDR3 sequences; approximately 19% were seen once. Sequencing was performed on blood. The receptors shown here come from a woman in her forties or fifties with Graves' hyperthyroidism that later progressed to Graves' ophthalmopathy.

This chain joins TRBV3-1 and TRBJ1-2, with 11 bases aligning to TRBD1. With V trimmed by 4 bases and J by 7 bases, 8 bases remained unmatched. The length of the CDR3 is 15 residues. In germline, CDR1 is LGHDT, CDR2 YNNKEL (reference sequence). CDR3 DNA sequence: TGTGCCAGCAGCCTTCAGTGGACAGGGGGCGTTGGCTACACCTTC. Protein sequence: CASSLQWTGGVGYTF.

This clonotype has only a few counts. The chain links TRBV4-1 to TRBJ1-2; tentatively, D is TRBD1 (6 bases). CDR1 MGHRA and CDR2 YSYEKL come from the germline V gene. CDR3 length: 13 residues. The V end lost 2 bases, the J end lost 8 bases, and 12 bases lay between the germline ends. The CDR3 DNA reads TGCGCCAGCAGCCAAACAGGGCTGAGCGGCTACACCTTC. As protein: CASSQTGLSGYTF.

There are a few counts of this clonotype. The rearrangement joins TRBV12-5 to TRBJ2-7, with D maybe TRBD1 (6 bases). Trimming removed 3 bases from V and 6 bases from J, with 21 bases in between. This CDR3 contains 16 residues. Germline V gives CDR1 LGHNT, CDR2 FRNRAP. CDR3 residues: CASGFSSGTLGGEQYF. The CDR3, as DNA: TGTGCTAGTGGTTTTTCTTCCGGGACACTAGGAGGCGAGCAGTACTTC.

The V and J genes are TRBV30 and TRBJ1-6, with a tentative D call TRBD1 (5 bases). CDR1 GTSNPN and CDR2 SVGIG come from the germline V gene (reference sequence). Trimming shortened V by 3 bases and J by 11 bases, and 26 bases separated the two germline ends. The CDR3 consists of 17 residues. In nucleotides, the CDR3 is TGTGCCTGGAGACTTCACGAGGGGACCCCTGTGAGGACACCCCTCCACTTT. This encodes CAWRLHEGTPVRTPLHF.

This clonotype was seen repeatedly, ten times or more. The rearrangement links TRBV2 to TRBJ1-1, with D unclear. In germline, CDR1 is SNHLY, CDR2 FYNNEI. The germline V and J ends were trimmed by 6 bases and 0 bases, with 8 bases remaining between them. The CDR3 is made up of 13 amino acids. CDR3 DNA: TGTGCCAGCAGGCGAGGGATGAACACTGAAGCTTTCTTT. Translated: CASRRGMNTEAFF.

Ten or more counts support this clonotype. This chain uses TRBV12-5 with TRBJ2-5; D might be TRBD2 (5 bases). Trimming removed 7 bases at V and 3 bases at J, with 15 bases between. This CDR3 region has 14 residues. Germline V gene data show CDR1 as LGHNT and CDR2 as FRNRAP. In DNA, the CDR3 is TGTGCTAGTGAACTTCGGGATCAAGAAGAGACCCAGTACTTC. Amino acids: CASELRDQEETQYF.

This clonotype has just a few counts. The gene calls are TRBV7-9 and TRBJ1-2, with D possibly matching TRBD1 (5 bases). There are 16 residues in the CDR3. V was trimmed by 5 bases and J by 0 bases, leaving 16 bases between them. From germline, CDR1 is SEHNR and CDR2 FQNEAQ (reference sequence). CDR3 DNA: TGTGCCAGCAGCCCTCGACAGACTGCTACTAACTATGGCTACACCTTC. Translation: CASSPRQTATNYGYTF.

Remarks on this clonotype: Just one base apart from a much larger clone, this may be a read error. The chain carries TRBV5-8 and TRBJ2-1; 8 bases are a match to TRBD2. This CDR3 has 15 amino acids. CDR1 SGHTS and CDR2 YDEGEE come from the germline V gene. V was pared by 4 bases and J by 0 bases, with 3 bases of the junction left unmatched. The CDR3 DNA is TGTGCCAGCAGCCGCGGGGGGAGCTCCTACAATGAGCAGTTCTTC. It translates to CASSRGGSSYNEQFF.

The chain employs TRBV12-3 or TRBV12-4 and TRBJ1-2; D not certain. The V end was cut by 4 bases, the J end by 7 bases, with 13 bases between. This CDR3 comprises 13 residues. The CDR3 coding sequence is TGTGCCAGCAGTTCACCGGGATACTTTGGCTACACCTTC. Its translation is CASSSPGYFGYTF.

This clonotype was detected only a few times. This chain links TRBV30 with TRBJ2-7, with 7 bases that match TRBD1. Germline CDR1 and CDR2: GTSNPN and SVGIG (reference sequence). V lost 1 base and J lost 2; bases outside the gene matches: 11. The CDR3 is 16 residues long. The CDR3 here is CAWSGPGTVHTYEQYF. Here the CDR3 DNA reads TGTGCCTGGAGTGGACCCGGGACAGTGCACACCTACGAGCAGTACTTC.

The genes are TRBV29-1 and TRBJ1-1, with 9 bases identical to TRBD1. The CDR3 runs to 13 residues. Germline CDR1 and CDR2: SQVTM and ANQGSEA. After removal of 7 bases from V and 1 base from J, the junction contained 4 bases not matched to a gene. The CDR3 spells CSGDRVGNTEAFF. The DNA for the CDR3 is TGCAGCGGGGACAGGGTAGGGAACACTGAAGCTTTCTTT.

The chain recombines TRBV9 with TRBJ2-7, with 9 positions matching TRBD1. Germline V gene sequence: CDR1 SGDLS, CDR2 YYNGEE. The CDR3 consists of 17 residues. V gave up 3 bases and J gave up 3 bases; unmatched junction bases: 13. CDR3 region: CASSARPAGTGNYEQYF. In DNA, the CDR3 is TGTGCCAGCAGCGCCCGCCCGGCCGGGACAGGGAACTACGAGCAGTACTTC.

In its sample, this clonotype was seen a few times. J is TRBJ1-5 and V is TRBV7-6; no firm D call. Trimming removed 5 bases at V and 9 bases at J, with 11 bases between. The CDR3 has 12 amino acids. Per the germline V gene, CDR1 is SGHVS and CDR2 is FNYEAQ. In nucleotides, the CDR3 is TGTGCCAGCAGCCCTCGGGAGGGGCCCCAGCATTTT. Translated: CASSPREGPQHF.

This clonotype has a count of ten or more. The chain is built from TRBV11-2 and TRBJ1-1; D unclear. This CDR3 region has 17 residues. V was shortened by 0 bases and J by 1 base, with 15 bases between the two germline ends. Germline-derived CDR1 and CDR2 are SGHAT and FQNNGV. Here the CDR3 reads CASSLDLASLRNTEAFF. In nucleotides, the CDR3 is TGTGCCAGCAGCTTAGACCTGGCCTCCCTCAGGAACACTGAAGCTTTCTTT.

This clonotype was detected many times. The chain uses TRBV11-2 and TRBJ1-2; D not certain. V lost 5 bases to trimming and J lost 7 bases, with 17 bases between them. Germline CDR1 is SGHAT and CDR2 is FQNNGV. This CDR3 is 14 amino acids long. The CDR3 DNA reads as TGTGCCAGCAGCGACCTGTGTCGCGGCGCTGGCTACACCTTC. It yields the protein CASSDLCRGAGYTF.

This clonotype was recorded a few times. The chain has TRBV14 and TRBJ2-7; D unclear. This CDR3 comprises 14 residues. The germline V gene encodes CDR1 SGHDN and CDR2 FVKESK. V lost 4 bases and J 2 bases, leaving 12 bases between the germline ends. CDR3 nucleotide sequence: TGTGCCAGCAGCCCACGCTGGCAGGCCTACGAGCAGTACTTC. Protein product: CASSPRWQAYEQYF.

V and J are TRBV7-9 and TRBJ2-1, with TRBD1 identical over 7 bases. The CDR3 is made up of 14 amino acids. After removal of 0 bases from V and 6 bases from J, the junction contained 2 bases not matched to a gene. The germline V gene has CDR1 SEHNR and CDR2 FQNEAQ (reference sequence). CDR3 amino acids: CASSLAGQFNEQFF. The CDR3 nucleotides read TGTGCCAGCAGCTTAGCGGGACAGTTCAATGAGCAGTTCTTC. The full variable domain, completed using reference TRBV7-9 and TRBJ2-1, is DTGVSQNPRHKITKRGQNVTFRCDPISEHNRLYWYRQTLGQGPEFLTYFQNEAQLEKSRLLSDRFSAERPKGSFSTLEIQRTEQGDSAMYLCASSLAGQFNEQFFGPGTRLTVL.

The chain combines TRBV5-1 with TRBJ2-2, with D perhaps TRBD1 (5 bases). Germline V CDR1 and CDR2: SGHRS, YFSETQ. This CDR3 region has 17 residues. V dropped 3 bases and J dropped 4 bases, with 19 bases sitting between them. CDR3 residues: CASSSTSTAPGTGELFF. The CDR3 region has the DNA TGCGCCAGCAGCTCCACCTCGACAGCCCCGGGCACCGGGGAGCTGTTTTTT. Supplemented by reference TRBV5-1 and TRBJ2-2, the full variable domain reads KAGVTQTPRYLIKTRGQQVTLSCSPISGHRSVSWYQQTPGQGLQFLFEYFSETQRNKGNFPGRFSGRQFSNSRSEMNVSTLELGDSALYLCASSSTSTAPGTGELFFGEGSRLTVL.

The rearrangement uses TRBV12-3 or TRBV12-4 and TRBJ1-1; 10 bases align to TRBD1. Germline trimming cut 4 bases from V and 7 bases from J; bases unmatched to any gene: 6. CDR3 length: 14 amino acids. In DNA, the CDR3 is TGTGCCAGCAGTTCTGGACAGGGGGGGAATGAAGCTTTCTTT. As protein: CASSSGQGGNEAFF.

In regard to this clonotype: This may be a read error, as it is one base from a much larger clone. The chain carries TRBV5-5 and TRBJ2-1; TRBD2 matches 8 bases. The V segment lost 4 bases and the J segment 8 bases; nucleotides outside the gene matches: 5. CDR1 is SGHKS, CDR2 YYEKEE, per germline (reference sequence). The CDR3 contains 13 residues. This CDR3 reads CASSLRGGDEQFF. CDR3 bases: TGTGCCAGCAGCCTTCGGGGGGGCGATGAGCAGTTCTTC.

This clonotype was counted at least ten times. This chain connects TRBV27 to TRBJ1-5; TRBD1 matches at 7 bases. The V gene's germline CDR1 is MNHEY and CDR2 SMNVEV (reference sequence). The CDR3 extends over 16 amino acids. V shed 2 bases, J shed 1 base, and the junction held 5 bases outside the gene matches. CDR3 protein: CASSLIGGGSNQPQHF. For the CDR3, the DNA is TGTGCCAGCAGTTTAATAGGGGGCGGCAGCAATCAGCCCCAGCATTTT.

In the case of this clonotype: Since a much larger clone is just one base distant, this may be a read error. Since the CDR3 does not end with the conserved phenylalanine or tryptophan, this likely comes from a read error. The V call is TRBV6-2 or TRBV6-3, the J call TRBJ1-1, with D maybe TRBD1 (5 bases). The CDR3 extends over 19 amino acids. Deletions cut 2 bases from V and 0 bases from J, with 22 bases between. Germline loops: CDR1 MNHEY, CDR2 SVGEGT. CDR3 DNA sequence: TGTGCCAGCAGTTACGGACCCCCATTAATCCACAGGATGAACACTGAAGCTTTCTCT. It translates to CASSYGPPLIHRMNTEAFS.

This clonotype has only a few counts. This rearrangement joins TRBV6-2 or TRBV6-3 to TRBJ2-1; 7 bases fit TRBD1. J gave up 5 bases and V 5 bases, and 6 bases lay outside the gene matches. The CDR3 has 14 residues. Germline V gives CDR1 MNHEY, CDR2 SVGEGT. The CDR3 sequence: CASSGPGQNNEQFF. The CDR3 nucleotides are TGTGCCAGCAGTGGCCCGGGACAGAACAATGAGCAGTTCTTC.

This clonotype showed up just a few times. V and J are TRBV18 and TRBJ1-2; TRBD1 is a possible D gene (6 bases). Germline CDR1 KGHSH, CDR2 LQKENI. Trimming pared 2 bases from V and 7 bases from J, leaving 20 bases between. The CDR3 consists of 16 residues. This chain's CDR3 is CASSPTLGGPESGYTF. Here the CDR3 DNA reads TGTGCCAGCTCACCAACCTTAGGGGGGCCGGAGTCTGGCTACACCTTC. Full variable domain (missing parts from reference TRBV18 and TRBJ1-2): NAGVMQNPRHLVRRRGQEARLRCSPMKGHSHVYWYRQLPEEGLKFMVYLQKENIIDESGMPKERFSAEFPKEGPSILRIQQVVRGDSAAYFCASSPTLGGPESGYTFGSGTRLTVV.

This clonotype was seen many times. The chain uses TRBV20-1 and TRBJ1-2; 9 bases agree with TRBD1. Germline V gene sequence: CDR1 DFQATT, CDR2 SNEGSKA (reference sequence). The junction had 11 bases not matched to a gene; V was cut back by 2 bases and J by 7 bases. The CDR3 totals 15 residues. The CDR3 loop reads CSARQQTGGLFGYTF. The CDR3 bases are TGCAGTGCTAGACAACAGACAGGGGGACTCTTTGGCTACACCTTC.

V is TRBV4-1 and J is TRBJ1-2; no clear D. The CDR3 totals 11 residues. With 6 bases removed from V and 9 bases from J, the gap between germline ends came to 11 bases. CDR1 and CDR2 from the germline V gene are MGHRA and YSYEKL. CDR3: CASRLGQSYTF. In nucleotides, the CDR3 is TGCGCCAGCAGGTTAGGGCAGAGCTACACCTTC.